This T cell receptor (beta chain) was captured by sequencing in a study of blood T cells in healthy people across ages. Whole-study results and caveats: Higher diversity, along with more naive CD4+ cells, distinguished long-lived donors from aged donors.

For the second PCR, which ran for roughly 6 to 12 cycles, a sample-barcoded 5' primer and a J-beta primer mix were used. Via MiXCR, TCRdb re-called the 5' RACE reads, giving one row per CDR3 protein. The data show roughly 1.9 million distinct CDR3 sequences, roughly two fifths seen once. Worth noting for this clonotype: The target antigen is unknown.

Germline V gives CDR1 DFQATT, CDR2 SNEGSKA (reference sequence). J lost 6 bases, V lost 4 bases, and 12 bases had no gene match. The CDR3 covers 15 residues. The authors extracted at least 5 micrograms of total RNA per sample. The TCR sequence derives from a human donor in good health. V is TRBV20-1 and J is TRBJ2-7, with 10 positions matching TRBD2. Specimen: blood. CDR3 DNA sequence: TGCAGTGCTACCCGGGCGGGACTAGCGAAGGGCGAGCAGTACTTC. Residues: CSATRAGLAKGEQYF.